These 10 T cell receptor beta chains came from one sample sequenced in a study of T-cell memory formation after mild COVID-19. Each CDR3 protein is one row after TCRdb ran MiXCR on the 5' RACE reads. The profile shows 55,000 to 80,000 distinct CDR3 sequences, 9.3% of them singletons. The specimen sequenced was PBMCs or a T cell subset sorted from them (not recorded which). These receptors were collected from a young man who had mild COVID-19 (a few samples of this study predate the infection). Cell type and time point are not known.

This clonotype was seen more than once but under ten times. This chain connects TRBV5-1 to TRBJ2-5; D not certain. Between the trimmed V and J ends, which lost 3 bases and 5 bases, there was a span of 8 bases. This CDR3 has 12 residues. Germline loops: CDR1 SGHRS, CDR2 YFSETQ. The CDR3 DNA sequence: TGCGCCAGCAGCTCACAGTCGGAGACCCAGTACTTC. Protein product: CASSSQSETQYF. Complete variable domain (other parts from reference TRBV5-1 and TRBJ2-5): KAGVTQTPRYLIKTRGQQVTLSCSPISGHRSVSWYQQTPGQGLQFLFEYFSETQRNKGNFPGRFSGRQFSNSRSEMNVSTLELGDSALYLCASSSQSETQYFGPGTRLLVL.

This clonotype was seen more than once but under ten times. The V gene is TRBV29-1, the J gene TRBJ1-2; TRBD1 aligns across 8 bases. CDR1 and CDR2 from the germline V gene are SQVTM and ANQGSEA. The CDR3 has 13 residues. Trimming took 3 bases from V and 14 from J; bases not matched to a gene: 14. The chain's CDR3 is CSVDPGRGPVQTF. CDR3 DNA sequence: TGCAGCGTTGACCCCGGCAGGGGGCCGGTGCAGACCTTC.

The chain employs TRBV7-2 and TRBJ1-2; D is uncertain. Per the germline V gene, CDR1 is SGHTA and CDR2 is FQGNSA. The CDR3 sequence is 15 residues long. The V and J ends lost 5 bases and 7 bases respectively, with 20 bases between them. CDR3 region: CASSPRTYSGGGYTF. The CDR3 DNA is TGTGCCAGCAGCCCACGGACCTACTCCGGCGGTGGCTACACCTTC.

V is TRBV7-2 and J is TRBJ2-7, with 10 bases aligning to TRBD2. Trimming took 3 bases from V and 7 from J; bases not matched to a gene: 3. The CDR3 loop spans 13 amino acids. Germline V lookup: CDR1 SGHTA, CDR2 FQGNSA. CDR3 protein: CASSFLAGVEQYF. The CDR3 region has the DNA TGTGCCAGCAGCTTCCTAGCGGGGGTTGAGCAGTACTTC.

This clonotype was seen repeatedly, ten times or more. The chain is built from TRBV7-3 and TRBJ2-5; 13 bases align to TRBD2. CDR1 and CDR2 (germline): SGHTA, FQGTGA. This CDR3 region has 14 residues. The J segment lost 5 bases and the V segment lost 3 bases, leaving 0 bases of the junction unmatched. The CDR3 DNA reads TGTGCCAGCAGCTTGGGACTAGCGGGGGAGACCCAGTACTTC. It is translated as CASSLGLAGETQYF.

As concerns this clonotype: A read error may explain this, as a much larger clone is one base away. Given the absence of the conserved phenylalanine or tryptophan at the CDR3 end, a read error is likely. J is TRBJ2-5 and V is TRBV7-2; 8 bases are a match to TRBD2. The CDR3 has 15 amino acids. V was clipped by 4 bases and J by 5 bases; unmatched bases: 9. Per germline, CDR1 SGHTA and CDR2 FQGNSA. The CDR3 bases are TGTGCCAGCAGCTCACCGGGGGGGCCGGGTGAGACCCAGTACTTA. Its translation: CASSSPGGPGETQYL.

This rearrangement joins TRBV11-2 to TRBJ2-7; a possible D gene is TRBD1 (6 bases). From germline, CDR1 is SGHAT and CDR2 FQNNGV. V lost 5 bases, J lost 3 bases, and 14 bases lay in between. The CDR3 loop spans 14 amino acids. The CDR3 sequence: CASSHSTGDYEQYF. The DNA of the CDR3 is TGTGCCAGCAGCCATTCGACAGGCGACTACGAGCAGTACTTC.

This clonotype was detected ten times or more. As DNA, the CDR3 is TGTGCCAGCAGCTTAGGCAGCCGTAATCAGCCCCAGCATTTT. Its protein product is CASSLGSRNQPQHF. The V call is TRBV7-8, the J call TRBJ1-5, with D hard to call. V was cut by 1 base and J by 4 bases, with 8 bases left in between. CDR1 is SGHVS and CDR2 is FQNEAQ in the germline V gene. The CDR3 consists of 14 residues.

The chain employs TRBV4-1 and TRBJ1-2; the D gene is possibly TRBD1 (6 bases). V shed 7 bases and J shed 6 bases, with 18 bases lying between them. The CDR3 has 14 amino acids. Germline V gene lookup returns CDR1 MGHRA and CDR2 YSYEKL. CDR3 in DNA: TGCGCCAGCAACAGGACAGAGACTGAGCATGGCTACACCTTC. Protein product: CASNRTETEHGYTF.

This clonotype has a count of ten or more. The genes are TRBV4-3 and TRBJ2-1; the D gene is possibly TRBD1 (6 bases). V lost 3 bases and J 4 bases, leaving 19 bases between the germline ends. This CDR3 has 17 residues. Germline CDR1 and CDR2: LGHNA and YSLEER. DNA for the CDR3: TGCGCCAGCAGCCAGGGGGCGGCTCCATTCGCATACAATGAGCAGTTCTTC. Translation: CASSQGAAPFAYNEQFF.